This T cell receptor beta chain was recovered during a study of CD8+CD57+ T cells in acquired aplastic anemia. Study-level background: Yields of DNA that came from sorted CD4+ and CD8+ cells averaged around 3 ug. Healthy donors yielded some 11 million CD4+ cell reads on average.

Whole-study results and caveats: Patients did not significantly differ from controls in CD8+ Simpson's diversity. Between patients and controls, around 30 CD8+ CDR3 sequences were found in common.

Concerning this clonotype itself: What it recognizes is unknown.

Using genomic DNA as the template, TCR beta VDJ and CDR3 profiling was carried out. MiXCR was run by TCRdb on the reads, yielding one entry per CDR3 protein. Of 65,000 or so distinct CDR3 sequences in the sample, 45% to 70% were seen once. CDR1 and CDR2 (germline): LNHNV, YYDKDF (reference sequence). With 3 bases clipped from V and 5 bases from J, the junction kept 11 bases outside the gene matches. The CDR3 is 16 amino acids. Material: sorted CD4+, CD8+, or CD8+CD57+ T cells (not recorded which) from PBMCs. The chain carries TRBV15 and TRBJ1-1; 8 positions agree with TRBD1. This TCR was sampled from a human donor in good health, serving as a control. DNA of the CDR3: TGTGCCACCAGCAGCTCCAGCAGGGGGCTGGGGACTGAAGCTTTCTTT. Its protein is CATSSSSRGLGTEAFF.